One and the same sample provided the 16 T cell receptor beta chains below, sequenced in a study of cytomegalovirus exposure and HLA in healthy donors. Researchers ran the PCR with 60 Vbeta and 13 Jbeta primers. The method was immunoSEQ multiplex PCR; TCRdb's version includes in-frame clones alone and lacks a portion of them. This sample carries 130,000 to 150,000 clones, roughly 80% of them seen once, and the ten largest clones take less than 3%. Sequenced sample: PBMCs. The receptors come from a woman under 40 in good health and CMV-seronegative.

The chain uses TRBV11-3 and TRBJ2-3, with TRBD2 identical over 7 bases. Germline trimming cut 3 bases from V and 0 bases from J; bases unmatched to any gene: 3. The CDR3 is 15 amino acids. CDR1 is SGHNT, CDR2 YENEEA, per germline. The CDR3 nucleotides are TGTGCCAGCAGCTTCAGCGGGGAAAGCACAGATACGCAGTATTTT. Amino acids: CASSFSGESTDTQYF. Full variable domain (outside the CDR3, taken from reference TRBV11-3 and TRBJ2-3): EAGVVQSPRYKIIEKKQPVAFWCNPISGHNTLYWYLQNLGQGPELLIRYENEEAVDDSQLPKDRFSAERLKGVDSTLKIQPAELGDSAVYLCASSFSGESTDTQYFGPGTRLTVL.

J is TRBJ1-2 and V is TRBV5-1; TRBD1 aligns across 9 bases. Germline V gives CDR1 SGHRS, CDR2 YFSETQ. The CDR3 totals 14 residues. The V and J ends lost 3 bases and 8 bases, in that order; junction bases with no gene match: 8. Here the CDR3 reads CASSWTGAEDGYTF. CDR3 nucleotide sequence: TGCGCCAGCAGCTGGACAGGGGCCGAGGACGGCTACACCTTC.

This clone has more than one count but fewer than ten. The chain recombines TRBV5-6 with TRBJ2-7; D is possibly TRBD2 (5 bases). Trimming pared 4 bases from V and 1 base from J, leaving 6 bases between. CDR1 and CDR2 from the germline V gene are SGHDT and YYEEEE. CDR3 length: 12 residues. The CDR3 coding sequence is TGTGCCAGCAGCCGGGGATCCTACGAGCAGTACTTC. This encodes CASSRGSYEQYF.

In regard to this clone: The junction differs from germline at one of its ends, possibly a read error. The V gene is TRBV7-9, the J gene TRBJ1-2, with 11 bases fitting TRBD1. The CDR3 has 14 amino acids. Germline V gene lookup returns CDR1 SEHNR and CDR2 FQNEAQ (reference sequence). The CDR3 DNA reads TGTTCCAGCAGCTTGGACAGGGGGCACTATGGCTACACCTTC. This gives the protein CSSSLDRGHYGYTF.

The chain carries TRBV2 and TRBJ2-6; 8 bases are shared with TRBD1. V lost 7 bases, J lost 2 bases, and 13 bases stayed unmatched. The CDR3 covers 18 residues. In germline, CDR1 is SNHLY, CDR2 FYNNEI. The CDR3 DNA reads TGTGCCAGCATTAACCCGGGACAGGCCATACCTGGGGCCAACGTCCTGACTTTC. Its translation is CASINPGQAIPGANVLTF.

CDR3 loop: CASSESSFPGGTEAFF. CDR3 in DNA: TGCGCCAGCAGTGAGTCGAGTTTCCCCGGGGGCACTGAAGCTTTCTTT. This chain joins TRBV10-1 and TRBJ1-1; D is possibly TRBD1 (5 bases). This CDR3 comprises 16 residues. Germline V gene lookup returns CDR1 WNHNN and CDR2 SYGVQD (reference sequence). V was pared by 0 bases and J by 4 bases, with 15 bases between.

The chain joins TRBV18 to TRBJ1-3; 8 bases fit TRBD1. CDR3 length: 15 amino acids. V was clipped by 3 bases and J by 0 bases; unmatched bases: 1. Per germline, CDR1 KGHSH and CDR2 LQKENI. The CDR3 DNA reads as TGTGCCAGCTCACCGGGACAGGCCTCTGGAAACACCATATATTTT. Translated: CASSPGQASGNTIYF.

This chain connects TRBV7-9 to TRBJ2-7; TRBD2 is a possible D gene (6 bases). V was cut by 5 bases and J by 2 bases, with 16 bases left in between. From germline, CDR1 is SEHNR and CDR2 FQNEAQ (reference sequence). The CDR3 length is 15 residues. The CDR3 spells CASSPPEGNPYEQYF. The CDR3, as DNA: TGTGCCAGCAGCCCCCCGGAGGGGAATCCCTACGAGCAGTACTTC.

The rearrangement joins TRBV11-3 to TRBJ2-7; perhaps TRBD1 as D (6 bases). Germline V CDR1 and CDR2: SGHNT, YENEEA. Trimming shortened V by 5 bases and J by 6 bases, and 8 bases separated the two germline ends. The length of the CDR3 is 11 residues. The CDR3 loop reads CASSRGGEQYF. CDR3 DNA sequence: TGTGCCAGCAGCCGAGGGGGCGAGCAGTACTTC. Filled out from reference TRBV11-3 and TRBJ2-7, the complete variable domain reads EAGVVQSPRYKIIEKKQPVAFWCNPISGHNTLYWYLQNLGQGPELLIRYENEEAVDDSQLPKDRFSAERLKGVDSTLKIQPAELGDSAVYLCASSRGGEQYFGPGTRLTVT.

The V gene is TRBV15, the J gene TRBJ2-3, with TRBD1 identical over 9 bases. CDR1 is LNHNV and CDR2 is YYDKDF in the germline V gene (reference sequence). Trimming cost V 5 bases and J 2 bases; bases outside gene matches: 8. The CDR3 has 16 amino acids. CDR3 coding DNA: TGTGCCACCAGCCCTGGGGACAGGGTTTACACAGATACGCAGTATTTT. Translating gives CATSPGDRVYTDTQYF.

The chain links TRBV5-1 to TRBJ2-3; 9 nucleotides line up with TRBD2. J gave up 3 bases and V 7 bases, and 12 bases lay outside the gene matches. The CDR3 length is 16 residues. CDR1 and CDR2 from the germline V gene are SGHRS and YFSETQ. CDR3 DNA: TGCGCCAGCGGCCTGATGGGCGGGAGGGTGACAGATACGCAGTATTTT. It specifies CASGLMGGRVTDTQYF.

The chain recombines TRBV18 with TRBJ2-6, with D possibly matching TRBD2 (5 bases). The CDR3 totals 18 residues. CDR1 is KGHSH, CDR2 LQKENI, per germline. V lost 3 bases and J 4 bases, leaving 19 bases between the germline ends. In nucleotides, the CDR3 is TGTGCCAGCTCACCGCAACATGCGGGTGGGTCCGGGGCCAACGTCCTGACTTTC. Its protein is CASSPQHAGGSGANVLTF. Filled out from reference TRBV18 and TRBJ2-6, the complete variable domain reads NAGVMQNPRHLVRRRGQEARLRCSPMKGHSHVYWYRQLPEEGLKFMVYLQKENIIDESGMPKERFSAEFPKEGPSILRIQQVVRGDSAAYFCASSPQHAGGSGANVLTFGAGSRLTVL.

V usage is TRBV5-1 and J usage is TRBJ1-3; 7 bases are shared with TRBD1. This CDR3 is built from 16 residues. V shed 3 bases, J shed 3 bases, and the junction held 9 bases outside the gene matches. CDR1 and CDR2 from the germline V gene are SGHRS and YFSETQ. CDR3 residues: CASSSTGAQVGNTIYF. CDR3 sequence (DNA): TGCGCCAGCAGCTCAACAGGGGCGCAGGTTGGAAACACCATATATTTT.

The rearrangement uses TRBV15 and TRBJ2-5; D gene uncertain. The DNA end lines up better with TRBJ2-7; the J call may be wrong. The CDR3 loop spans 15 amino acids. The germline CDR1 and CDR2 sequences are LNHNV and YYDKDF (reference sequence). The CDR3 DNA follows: TGTGCCACCAGCAGAGATCAGGTAGTCTCCTACGAGCAGTACTTC. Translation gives CATSRDQVVSYEQYF.

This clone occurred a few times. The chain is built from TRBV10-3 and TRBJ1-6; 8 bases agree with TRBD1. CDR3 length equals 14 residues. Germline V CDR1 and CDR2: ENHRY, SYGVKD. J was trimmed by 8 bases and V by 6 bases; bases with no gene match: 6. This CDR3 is CAIRTGVGDSPLHF. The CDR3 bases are TGTGCCATCAGGACAGGGGTTGGTGATTCACCCCTCCACTTT.

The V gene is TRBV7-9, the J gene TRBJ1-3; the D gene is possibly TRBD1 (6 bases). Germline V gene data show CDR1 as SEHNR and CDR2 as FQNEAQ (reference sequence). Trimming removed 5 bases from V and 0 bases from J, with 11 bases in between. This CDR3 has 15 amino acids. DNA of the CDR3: TGTGCCAGCAGCCCAACACAGGGCTCTGGAAACACCATATATTTT. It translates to CASSPTQGSGNTIYF. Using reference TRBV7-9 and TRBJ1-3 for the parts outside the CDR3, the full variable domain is DTGVSQNPRHKITKRGQNVTFRCDPISEHNRLYWYRQTLGQGPEFLTYFQNEAQLEKSRLLSDRFSAERPKGSFSTLEIQRTEQGDSAMYLCASSPTQGSGNTIYFGEGSWLTVV.